The clone carrying this T cell receptor (beta chain) was found many times. Its antigen is currently unknown. CDR3 length: 16 amino acids. Trimming left V 4 bases short and J 7 bases short, with 21 bases between. Germline V gives CDR1 SGHRS, CDR2 YFSETQ. This sample stems from a study of human T cells and chemical hapten exposure. A single record per CDR3 protein comes from TCRdb applying MiXCR to the RACE reads. Among some 79,000 distinct CDR3 sequences listed, less than 14% were seen once. Stated time point: patch test 3, about 24 weeks after DPC sensitization. Treatment specified: therapeutic diphenylcyclopropenone sensitization with weekly scalp DPC. General study points: TCRs exceeding 1 in 1000 frequency stayed unchanged with DPC sensitization.

Source: whole blood, taken in connection with sensitization to the hapten diphenylcyclopropenone (DPC). The source is a woman in her forties or fifties with alopecia areata. Some clones in this sample may be carry-over from other donors' samples. The chain recombines TRBV5-1 with TRBJ2-1; D is uncertain. CDR3 residues: CASSPSSGWEGNEQFF. Here the CDR3 DNA reads TGCGCCAGCAGCCCCAGCAGTGGTTGGGAAGGGAATGAGCAGTTCTTC.